These 6 T cell receptor beta chains originate from one sample sequenced in a study of shared clonotypes between healthy human individuals. The repertoire was sequenced with immunoSEQ multiplex PCR; TCRdb's copy has only in-frame clones and lacks some. The sample records 2 million to 3 million clones, over 85% being singletons. Source material: naive CD4+ T cells sorted from blood. The subset denotes: CD45RA+ positively selected. These receptor sequences come from a man younger than 30 in good health.

Of note for this clone: Relative to the germline gene, one junction end is altered; a read error may explain this. V is TRBV7-7 and J is TRBJ2-2; maybe TRBD1 (7 bases). Germline lookup yields CDR1 SSHAT and CDR2 FNYEAQ (reference sequence). This CDR3 comprises 15 residues. The CDR3: CASSPRQGGTGELFF. CDR3 coding DNA: TGTGCTAGCAGCCCCCGGCAGGGGGGCACCGGGGAGCTGTTTTTT.

The CDR3 loop reads CASSYGTSGTYTQYF. Written as DNA, the CDR3 is TGTGCCAGCAGCTATGGGACTAGCGGGACCTACACGCAGTATTTT. This chain connects TRBV7-2 to TRBJ2-3; 13 positions match TRBD2. Germline lookup yields CDR1 SGHTA and CDR2 FQGNSA. The CDR3 length is 15 residues. V was clipped by 4 bases and J by 9 bases; unmatched bases: 7.

This chain links TRBV9 with TRBJ1-6, with D possibly matching TRBD1 (5 bases). Trimming shortened V by 6 bases and J by 8 bases, and 18 bases separated the two germline ends. The CDR3 runs to 15 residues. The germline CDR1 and CDR2 sequences are SGDLS and YYNGEE. This CDR3 reads CASTQGAYPDSPLHF. CDR3 in DNA: TGTGCCAGCACCCAGGGCGCCTATCCCGATTCACCCCTCCACTTT.

The chain is built from TRBV7-2 and TRBJ2-5; 8 bases map to TRBD1. The germline V gene encodes CDR1 SGHTA and CDR2 FQGNSA. This CDR3 is 16 amino acids long. Losses at the gene ends were 2 bases for V and 5 bases for J; bases not matched to a gene: 10. CDR3 nucleotide sequence: TGTGCCAGCAGCTTACGCAGGGGGCTAGTTGCGGAGACCCAGTACTTC. This codes for CASSLRRGLVAETQYF.

The CDR3 DNA sequence: TGCGCCAGTGCACAGGGTACCAGCACAGATACGCAGTATTTT. Translated, it gives CASAQGTSTDTQYF. The V and J genes are TRBV10-2 and TRBJ2-3, with a weak D call TRBD1 (6 bases). Deletions cut 9 bases from V and 0 bases from J, with 13 bases between. The CDR3 spans 14 residues. Germline-derived CDR1 and CDR2 are WSHSY and SAAADI.

The chain is built from TRBV6-6 and TRBJ2-7, with 9 bases fitting TRBD2. J was trimmed by 4 bases and V by 7 bases; bases with no gene match: 2. CDR3 size: 12 residues. In germline, CDR1 is MNHNY, CDR2 SVGAGI (reference sequence). The CDR3 here is CASTSGKYEQYF. Written as DNA, the CDR3 is TGTGCCAGCACTAGCGGGAAATACGAGCAGTACTTC.